This T cell receptor beta chain is drawn from a study of T cell responses to AZD1222 COVID-19 vaccine. Study summary: Some second doses came at about 4 weeks and others at about 12 weeks; these were pooled. General observations from the study: Reportedly, nearly half the spike-specific TCRs target unmutated variant regions.

This clone came up once. Antigen: not known. This CDR3 comprises 12 residues. V was pared by 5 bases and J by 4 bases, with 2 bases of the junction left unmatched. In germline, CDR1 is LNHDA, CDR2 SQIVND (reference sequence). This table comes from immunoSEQ multiplex PCR, and its TCRdb copy is limited to in-frame clones, with some not included. The table shows about 120,000 clones, with just over 90% occurring only once. The specimen comprised peripheral blood, sampled on day 0 of AZD1222 vaccination. The chain uses TRBV19 and TRBJ2-7, with 7 nucleotides matching TRBD2. This receptor was identified in an adult in good health. CDR3 bases: TGTGCCAGTAGTCCCGGGGGGTACGAGCAGTACTTC. Amino acid sequence: CASSPGGYEQYF.